The 3 T cell receptor beta chains below were found in one sample sequenced in a study of cytomegalovirus exposure and HLA in healthy donors. The PCR used 60 Vbeta and 13 Jbeta primers. Sequenced by immunoSEQ multiplex PCR; TCRdb stores in-frame clones only, minus some. The sample consists of 160,000 or so clones, roughly 80% of them appearing once. The sample consisted of PBMCs. Receptor source: a man younger than 45 in good health and CMV-seronegative.

The CDR3 DNA reads as TGTGCCAGCAGTTTTAGACAGGGATATGAAAAACTGTTTTTT. Translating it yields CASSFRQGYEKLFF. The chain uses TRBV7-2 and TRBJ1-4; TRBD1 agrees at 7 bases. V gave up 6 bases and J gave up 6 bases; unmatched junction bases: 7. In germline, CDR1 is SGHTA, CDR2 FQGNSA. There are 14 residues in the CDR3.

In this sample, this clone turned up once. In DNA, the CDR3 is TGTGCCAGCAGCTCGGACAGGGTGTGGGAGCAGTACTTC. Encoded protein: CASSSDRVWEQYF. The J gene is TRBJ2-7, the V gene TRBV7-8; 8 bases agree with TRBD1. The trim removed 4 bases at V and 7 bases at J, leaving 6 bases unmatched. Germline loops: CDR1 SGHVS, CDR2 FQNEAQ. The CDR3 covers 13 residues. Complete variable domain (other parts from reference TRBV7-8 and TRBJ2-7): GAGVSQSPRYKVAKRGQDVALRCDPISGHVSLFWYQQALGQGPEFLTYFQNEAQLDKSGLPSDRFFAERPEGSVSTLKIQRTQQEDSAVYLCASSSDRVWEQYFGPGTRLTVT.

This sequence joins TRBV29-1 and TRBJ1-1; maybe TRBD1 (6 bases). The germline gives CDR1 SQVTM, CDR2 ANQGSEA. V was pared by 7 bases and J by 2 bases, with 17 bases between. The length of the CDR3 is 14 residues. Here the CDR3 DNA reads TGCAGCGCCTCTCTGGGACACTCCAACACTGAAGCTTTCTTT. Amino acids: CSASLGHSNTEAFF.